The T cell receptor beta chain under discussion was sequenced for a study of blood T cell repertoires in COVID-19. Study-level information: The samples span acute and convalescent COVID-19 from the United States, Italy and Spain.

The Seattle patients joined while their infection was active and were tracked longitudinally afterward. The assay was immunoSEQ multiplex PCR, and TCRdb's table has in-frame clones only and misses some. Of under 250,000 clones in the sample, under 90% are singletons; the top ten hold approximately 10%. This clone was seen just once. V was pared by 0 bases and J by 3 bases, with 8 bases between. The CDR3 length is 15 residues. CDR1 is MNHEY, CDR2 SVGEGT, per germline. V is TRBV6-2 or TRBV6-3 and J is TRBJ2-2, with D tentatively TRBD1 (5 bases). The TCR sequence derives from a man in his forties or fifties with COVID-19, enrolled during active disease. The sample consisted of peripheral blood. CDR3 coding DNA: TGTGCCAGCAGTTACTCGGACACCTACACCGGGGAGCTGTTTTTT. Protein sequence: CASSYSDTYTGELFF.